The 27 T cell receptor beta chains listed next were all sequenced from one sample in a study of Ad26.COV2.S vaccination and SARS-CoV-2 variants. Profiled with immunoSEQ multiplex PCR; TCRdb holds only in-frame clones, not every one. Of about 400,000 clones listed, 70% to 90% are singletons. Indicated treatment: about 20 received Ad26.COV2.S at low or high dose, single or two shots; five or six received placebo; per-sample allocation not given. At day 63 after the first vaccine or placebo injection, samples were drawn. Specimen: peripheral blood, collected in a trial of Ad26.COV2.S vaccine versus placebo. The receptors here all came from a person aged 18-60 years who received the Ad26.COV2.S COVID-19 vaccine or a placebo.

The J gene is TRBJ1-6, the V gene TRBV11-3; perhaps TRBD1 as D (5 bases). Germline loops: CDR1 SGHNT, CDR2 YENEEA. V was clipped by 5 bases and J by 7 bases, with 15 bases between them. The CDR3 runs 15 residues. Written as DNA, the CDR3 is TGTGCCAGCAGCCCTGCGGGACGGGCGAATTCACCCCTCCACTTT. Translation gives CASSPAGRANSPLHF.

The CDR3 bases are TGTGCCAGCGGACAGAAGAACACTGAAGCTTTCTTT. Translating gives CASGQKNTEAFF. The chain carries TRBV6-4 and TRBJ1-1; D might be TRBD1 (6 bases). Trimming cost V 8 bases and J 1 base, with 8 bases left between them. CDR3 length: 12 amino acids. Germline V CDR1 and CDR2: MRHNA, SNTAGT.

The J gene is TRBJ2-5, the V gene TRBV5-1, with 7 nucleotides matching TRBD1. Germline V gives CDR1 SGHRS, CDR2 YFSETQ. The CDR3 runs to 15 residues. Trimming at V came to 0 bases and at J to 5 bases, leaving 7 bases not matched to a gene. The CDR3 DNA sequence: TGCGCCAGCAGCTTGGAACAGGGGACCCGGGAGACCCAGTACTTC. Translated: CASSLEQGTRETQYF.

V and J are TRBV4-1 and TRBJ1-3; a weak D match, TRBD1 (5 bases). From germline, CDR1 is MGHRA and CDR2 YSYEKL. The CDR3 runs 16 residues. Trimming shortened V by 3 bases and J by 0 bases, and 12 bases separated the two germline ends. CDR3 coding DNA: TGCGCCAGCAGCCACCCCTTGGGGGGCTCTGGAAACACCATATATTTT. Its translation is CASSHPLGGSGNTIYF.

The chain couples TRBV28 to TRBJ1-1; D unresolved. Trimming left V 5 bases short and J 0 bases short, with 10 bases between. The CDR3 is 14 residues long. Germline CDR1 is MDHEN and CDR2 is SYDVKM. CDR3 DNA sequence: TGTGCCAGCAGTCCCATAAAGTTGAACACTGAAGCTTTCTTT. Its translation: CASSPIKLNTEAFF.

The chain joins TRBV5-1 to TRBJ2-7, with 8 bases identical to TRBD1. This CDR3 contains 17 residues. Germline V gives CDR1 SGHRS, CDR2 YFSETQ. Trimming took 0 bases from V and 7 from J; bases not matched to a gene: 15. CDR3 in amino acids: CASSLVAERDRRGEQYF. The CDR3 DNA reads TGCGCCAGCAGCTTGGTGGCCGAGAGGGACAGGAGAGGGGAGCAGTACTTC.

The CDR3 loop reads CASSLGGLDEQYF. Here the CDR3 DNA reads TGTGCCAGCAGTTTAGGAGGACTGGACGAGCAGTACTTC. The chain links TRBV28 to TRBJ2-7, with a weak D call TRBD2 (5 bases). This CDR3 region has 13 residues. V was shortened by 2 bases and J by 5 bases, with 10 bases between the two germline ends. Germline CDR1 is MDHEN and CDR2 is SYDVKM.

Of note for this clone: A junction end diverges from the germline sequence, so it may reflect a read error. The rearrangement uses TRBV11-3 and TRBJ1-1, with TRBD1 as a possible D gene (6 bases). Germline V gene lookup returns CDR1 SGHNT and CDR2 YENEEA. The CDR3 sequence is 15 residues long. CDR3 nucleotide sequence: TGTGCCAGCAGCTTCCTACAGGGAATGAAGACTGAAGCTTTCTTT. Translating it yields CASSFLQGMKTEAFF.

This chain joins TRBV6-5 and TRBJ1-2; 7 bases match TRBD1. Germline CDR1 MNHEY, CDR2 SVGAGI. Losses at the gene ends were 0 bases for V and 7 bases for J; bases not matched to a gene: 8. The CDR3 covers 15 residues. The CDR3 protein is CASSYSIRNRGGYTF. The CDR3 nucleotides read TGTGCCAGCAGTTACTCAATACGAAACAGGGGTGGCTACACCTTC.

V is TRBV9 and J is TRBJ2-1, with TRBD2 matching 8 bases. The CDR3 has 15 residues. Germline CDR1 reads SGDLS; CDR2 reads YYNGEE. Trimming at V came to 2 bases and at J to 7 bases, leaving 8 bases not matched to a gene. The CDR3 reads CASSVVGRASNEQFF. For the CDR3, the DNA is TGTGCCAGCAGCGTTGTCGGGAGGGCCTCGAATGAGCAGTTCTTC.

This clone appeared a single time. The chain links TRBV27 to TRBJ2-3; 9 bases fit TRBD1. Per germline, CDR1 MNHEY and CDR2 SMNVEV (reference sequence). Germline trimming cut 5 bases from V and 3 bases from J; bases unmatched to any gene: 9. There are 16 residues in the CDR3. CDR3 sequence reads: CASSLGQGFITDTQYF. The CDR3 nucleotides are TGTGCCAGCAGTCTGGGACAGGGATTTATAACAGATACGCAGTATTTT.

The chain joins TRBV19 to TRBJ2-3; TRBD2 matches 12 bases. This CDR3 contains 16 residues. V dropped 5 bases and J dropped 4; count of bases not matched to a gene: 7. In germline, CDR1 is LNHDA, CDR2 SQIVND (reference sequence). The chain's CDR3 is CASSSKTSGSADTQYF. The CDR3 DNA sequence: TGTGCCAGTAGTTCAAAGACTAGCGGGAGTGCAGATACGCAGTATTTT.

This clone was seen more than once but under ten times. This rearrangement joins TRBV7-3 to TRBJ2-7; 9 bases line up with TRBD1. CDR1 and CDR2 (germline): SGHTA, FQGTGA. Trimming cost V 4 bases and J 2 bases; bases outside gene matches: 3. This CDR3 is 14 amino acids long. This CDR3 reads CASSSGTGTYEQYF. The CDR3, as DNA: TGTGCCAGCAGCTCCGGGACAGGGACCTACGAGCAGTACTTC.

CDR3 nucleotide sequence: TGTGCCAGCAGCGGACAGGTCCTTAGCAATCAGCCCCAGCATTTT. Protein sequence: CASSGQVLSNQPQHF. The chain links TRBV2 to TRBJ1-5, with TRBD1 matching over 7 bases. The CDR3 has 15 amino acids. The V gene end was trimmed by 6 bases and the J gene end by 0 bases; junction bases not matched to a gene: 5. Germline V gene lookup returns CDR1 SNHLY and CDR2 FYNNEI.

The sample holds a few counts of this clone. The chain links TRBV6-5 to TRBJ2-7, with 7 bases aligning to TRBD1. The V gene end was trimmed by 0 bases and the J gene end by 4 bases; junction bases not matched to a gene: 6. CDR3 length: 15 amino acids. Looked up from germline, CDR1 is MNHEY and CDR2 is SVGAGI. The CDR3 coding sequence is TGTGCCAGCAGTTACTCGACAGGGAGATCTTACGAGCAGTACTTC. Its translation is CASSYSTGRSYEQYF.

This chain joins TRBV28 and TRBJ1-1, with 8 positions matching TRBD1. The CDR3 extends over 14 amino acids. After removal of 10 bases from V and 5 bases from J, the junction contained 12 bases not matched to a gene. The germline gives CDR1 MDHEN, CDR2 SYDVKM. Here the CDR3 DNA reads TGTGCCACTCTGACAGGGGTCAAAGTTACTGAAGCTTTCTTT. Translation gives CATLTGVKVTEAFF.

This clone was counted a single time. This chain uses TRBV12-5 with TRBJ2-3; 9 nucleotides line up with TRBD2. Germline CDR1 LGHNT, CDR2 FRNRAP. Trimming cost V 7 bases and J 3 bases; bases outside gene matches: 8. This CDR3 is built from 15 residues. CDR3 in amino acids: CASVLAGAGTDTQYF. The CDR3 region has the DNA TGTGCTAGTGTTTTAGCGGGAGCTGGGACAGATACGCAGTATTTT. The full variable domain, in which reference TRBV12-5 and TRBJ2-3 provide the parts outside the CDR3, is DARVTQTPRHKVTEMGQEVTMRCQPILGHNTVFWYRQTMMQGLELLAYFRNRAPLDDSGMPKDRFSAEMPDATLATLKIQPSEPRDSAVYFCASVLAGAGTDTQYFGPGTRLTVL.

The gene calls are TRBV2 and TRBJ1-2; no clear D. Germline V gene data show CDR1 as SNHLY and CDR2 as FYNNEI. Trimming took 1 base from V and 13 from J, leaving 10 bases between them. This CDR3 region has 11 residues. The CDR3 bases are TGTGCCAGCAGTGAAGTAGGTAACACCACCTTC. Translated, it gives CASSEVGNTTF. Drawing the rest from reference TRBV2 and TRBJ1-2, the complete variable domain is EPEVTQTPSHQVTQMGQEVILRCVPISNHLYFYWYRQILGQKVEFLVSFYNNEISEKSEIFDDQFSVERPDGSNFTLKIRSTKLEDSAMYFCASSEVGNTTFGSGTRLTVV.

The genes are TRBV2 and TRBJ2-1; 9 nucleotides agree with TRBD2. The CDR3 loop spans 15 amino acids. J lost 3 bases, V lost 6 bases, and 6 bases had no gene match. CDR1 SNHLY and CDR2 FYNNEI come from the germline V gene. The CDR3 nucleotides read TGTGCCAGCAGCTTAATGACTAGCGGCTACAATGAGCAGTTCTTC. It encodes CASSLMTSGYNEQFF.

This chain links TRBV11-1 with TRBJ2-2, with TRBD2 matching 9 bases. V was pared by 5 bases and J by 6 bases, with 10 bases of the junction left unmatched. Germline loops: CDR1 SGHAT, CDR2 FQDESV (reference sequence). This CDR3 contains 16 residues. This CDR3 is CASSPRLAERPGELFF. DNA of the CDR3: TGTGCCAGCAGCCCCCGACTAGCGGAAAGACCCGGGGAGCTGTTTTTT.

The V gene is TRBV5-4, the J gene TRBJ2-5; 11 bases agree with TRBD2. Trimming removed 0 bases from V and 1 base from J; junction bases left unmatched: 2. Looked up from germline, CDR1 is SGHNT and CDR2 is YYREEE (reference sequence). The CDR3 has 16 amino acids. CDR3 residues: CASSLVLAGGQETQYF. Here the CDR3 DNA reads TGTGCCAGCAGCTTGGTGCTAGCGGGAGGCCAAGAGACCCAGTACTTC.

This chain uses TRBV30 with TRBJ2-1; 7 bases line up with TRBD2. V lost 4 bases, J lost 5 bases, and 5 bases stayed unmatched. CDR1 is GTSNPN and CDR2 is SVGIG in the germline V gene (reference sequence). The CDR3 totals 13 residues. This CDR3 reads CAWKRGRDNEQFF. DNA of the CDR3: TGTGCCTGGAAACGGGGGAGGGACAATGAGCAGTTCTTC.

This chain uses TRBV18 with TRBJ2-1, with 11 bases aligning to TRBD1. V shed 7 bases, J shed 6 bases, and the junction held 5 bases outside the gene matches. Germline V CDR1 and CDR2: KGHSH, LQKENI. The CDR3 extends over 14 amino acids. The CDR3 here is CASFGTGGGNEQFF. The CDR3 DNA follows: TGTGCCAGCTTCGGGACAGGGGGAGGCAATGAGCAGTTCTTC. The complete variable domain, with remaining parts taken from reference TRBV18 and TRBJ2-1, reads NAGVMQNPRHLVRRRGQEARLRCSPMKGHSHVYWYRQLPEEGLKFMVYLQKENIIDESGMPKERFSAEFPKEGPSILRIQQVVRGDSAAYFCASFGTGGGNEQFFGPGTRLTVL.

The J gene is TRBJ2-7, the V gene TRBV18, with TRBD1 matching over 7 bases. The CDR3 runs to 15 residues. The trim removed 2 bases at V and 2 bases at J, leaving 6 bases unmatched. Germline assignment: CDR1 KGHSH and CDR2 LQKENI. Here the CDR3 DNA reads TGTGCCAGCTCACCAGACAGGGTGAACCCCTACGAGCAGTACTTC. Translated, it gives CASSPDRVNPYEQYF.

V usage is TRBV6-5 and J usage is TRBJ2-7; TRBD1 agrees at 9 bases. This CDR3 is built from 14 residues. Germline trimming cut 7 bases from V and 7 bases from J; bases unmatched to any gene: 11. Germline CDR1 reads MNHEY; CDR2 reads SVGAGI. CDR3 DNA: TGTGCCAGCACCATGGGACAGGGAGGCCGGGAGCAGTACTTC. Its translation is CASTMGQGGREQYF.

The J gene is TRBJ2-1, the V gene TRBV23-1; 9 bases are shared with TRBD1. TRBV23-1 is placed among ORFs of uncertain function. The CDR3 is 21 amino acids. Losses at the gene ends were 7 bases for V and 0 bases for J; bases not matched to a gene: 22. CDR3 coding DNA: TGCGCCAGCACCCTCGGACAGGGGTTCAGGGTCAGTTCGGGCTCCTACAATGAGCAGTTCTTC. Its translation is CASTLGQGFRVSSGSYNEQFF.

The CDR3 DNA reads as TGTGCCAGTACCCAAAATGCGGCGGGGACTAGCGGGCGGGTGCAGTACTTC. This codes for CASTQNAAGTSGRVQYF. The rearrangement uses TRBV19 and TRBJ2-7; 12 nucleotides match TRBD2. From germline, CDR1 is LNHDA and CDR2 SQIVND (reference sequence). Losses at the gene ends were 7 bases for V and 9 bases for J; bases not matched to a gene: 19. This CDR3 has 17 residues.